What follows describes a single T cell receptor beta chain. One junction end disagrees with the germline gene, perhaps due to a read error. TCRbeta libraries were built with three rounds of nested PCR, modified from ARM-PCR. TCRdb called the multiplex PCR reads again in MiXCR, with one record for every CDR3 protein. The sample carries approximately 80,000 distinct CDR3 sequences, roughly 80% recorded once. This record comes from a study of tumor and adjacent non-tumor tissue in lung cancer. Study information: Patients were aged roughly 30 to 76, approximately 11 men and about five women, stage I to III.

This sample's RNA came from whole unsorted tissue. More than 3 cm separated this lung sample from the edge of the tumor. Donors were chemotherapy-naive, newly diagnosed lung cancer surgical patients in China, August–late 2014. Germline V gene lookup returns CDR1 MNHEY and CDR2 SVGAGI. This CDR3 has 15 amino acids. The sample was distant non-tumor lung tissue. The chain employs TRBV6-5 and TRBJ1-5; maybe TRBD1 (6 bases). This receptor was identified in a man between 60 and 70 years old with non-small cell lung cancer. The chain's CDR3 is CTSSYLQGSNQHLHF. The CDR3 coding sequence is TGTACCAGCAGTTACCTACAGGGAAGCAATCAGCACCTGCATTTT.